The rows below give T cell receptor beta chains drawn from one sample of a study of T cell responses to AZD1222 COVID-19 vaccine. TCRdb keeps only in-frame clones here, not all; method: immunoSEQ multiplex PCR. The sample contains some 110,000 clones, about nine tenths of which appear only once. The sample was peripheral blood, taken 28 days after the second dose of the MenACWY control vaccine. Source of these receptors: an adult who received the MenACWY meningococcal vaccine as a control. The CDR3 runs from the conserved cysteine through the conserved F or W. Each record gives: J gene, V gene, clone size, D gene, CDR3 DNA, CDR3 protein. The D gene is left open where the match is weak. The size field is filled for only some rows; it gives once, few, many or a size class.

TRBJ1-1 | TRBV9 | - | - | TGTGCCAGCAGCGTAGCAGGGGACACTGAAGCTTTCTTT | CASSVAGDTEAFF
TRBJ1-5 | TRBV4-1 | few | - | TGCGCCAGCAGCCCTCGGGAGGGGAATCAGCCCCAGCATTTT | CASSPREGNQPQHF
TRBJ1-1 | TRBV29-1 | - | TRBD1 | TGCAGCGTTGCCGTTAGACAGGGCTTGCCCACTGAAGCTTTCTTT | CSVAVRQGLPTEAFF
TRBJ2-7 | TRBV5-1 | - | - | TGCGCCAGCAGCTTGGGTCAGGGTCCCTACGAGCAGTACTTC | CASSLGQGPYEQYF
TRBJ1-4 | TRBV28 | - | - | TGTGCCAGCAGTTCTAGGGCCACCTTTAGTCTGTTTTTT | CASSSRATFSLFF
TRBJ2-7 | TRBV24-1 | - | TRBD2 | TGTGCCACCAGTGATCCCGGGACTAGCGAGGTGCAGTACTTC | CATSDPGTSEVQYF
TRBJ1-1 | TRBV23-1 | - | TRBD1 | TGCGCCAGCTCTCGGGGCCGGACAGGGGCGGTCACTGAAGCTTTCTTT | CASSRGRTGAVTEAFF
TRBJ2-7 | TRBV6-5 | - | TRBD1 | TGTGCCAGCAGTCGGACAGGGGGCGGCGAGCAGTACTTC | CASSRTGGGEQYF
TRBJ1-2 | TRBV28 | - | TRBD1 | TGTGCCAGCAGTCCAGGGGGGGGCGCTTACCATGGCTACACCTTC | CASSPGGGAYHGYTF
TRBJ1-2 | TRBV5-4 | - | - | TGTGCCAGCAGCTTTGGCCAGGGGTATGGCTACACCTTC | CASSFGQGYGYTF
TRBJ1-5 | TRBV30 | - | - | TGTGCCTGGGGCGGTAGTAGCAATCAGCCCCAGCATTTT | CAWGGSSNQPQHF
TRBJ1-4 | TRBV7-6 | - | - | TGTGCCAGCAGCCCGATGAGGGGGGCAGGCGAAAAACTGTTTTTT | CASSPMRGAGEKLFF
TRBJ1-4 | TRBV3-1/TRBV3-2 | - | - | TGTGCCAGCAGCCAAGATCAGAGCGGACCGATAGGGGAAAAACTGTTTTTT | CASSQDQSGPIGEKLFF
TRBJ2-3 | TRBV12-3/TRBV12-4 | - | - | TGTGCCACCAGAGGTTCTAGCACAGATACGCAGTATTTT | CATRGSSTDTQYF
TRBJ1-4 | TRBV19 | - | TRBD1 | TGTGCCAGTAGTATAGCGGGGACAGAAAATGAAAAACTGTTTTTT | CASSIAGTENEKLFF
TRBJ1-3 | TRBV7-2 | - | TRBD1 | TGTGCCAGCAGCCCCTGGACAGGGCAGTCTGGAAACACCATATATTTT | CASSPWTGQSGNTIYF
TRBJ2-7 | TRBV3-1/TRBV3-2 | - | TRBD1 | TGTGCCAGCAGCCAAGAAGGGAGACAGGGGCGGGCCTACGAGCAGTACTTC | CASSQEGRQGRAYEQYF
TRBJ1-2 | TRBV20-1 | - | - | TGCAGTGCTAGAGAAGACCTTGGCTACACCTTC | CSAREDLGYTF
TRBJ2-5 | TRBV10-1 | - | - | TGCGCCAGCAGTGGGTCGGGAGAAGCGGAAGAGACCCAGTACTTC | CASSGSGEAEETQYF
TRBJ2-1 | TRBV30 | - | - | TGTGCCTGGAGTCCAAATTCCTACAATGAGCAGTTCTTC | CAWSPNSYNEQFF
TRBJ1-2 | TRBV6-5 | - | TRBD1 | TGTGCCAGCAGAGCGACAGGGGGCTATGGCTACACCTTC | CASRATGGYGYTF
TRBJ1-5 | TRBV6-5 | - | - | TGTGCCAGCAGTTATGAGGTAGGACAGCCCCAGCATTTT | CASSYEVGQPQHF
TRBJ2-1 | TRBV27 | - | - | TGTGCCAGCAGTTTACTCGACAGCGAGCAGTTCTTC | CASSLLDSEQFF
TRBJ1-3 | TRBV7-8 | - | TRBD1 | TGTGCCAGCAGCTTAGGCCTTGCTCGACAGGGGCTCCCCTCTGGAAACACCATATATTTT | CASSLGLARQGLPSGNTIYF
TRBJ1-2 | TRBV19 | - | - | TGTGCCAGTAGGAGTATCAGGGGCTCCTATGGCTACACCTTC | CASRSIRGSYGYTF
TRBJ1-1 | TRBV20-1 | - | - | TGCAGTTCGGGCGAGAACACTGAAGCTTTCTTT | CSSGENTEAFF
TRBJ2-7 | TRBV7-9 | - | TRBD1 | TGTGCCAGCAGCTCCCCCGGGACAGGGTGGGAGCAGTACTTC | CASSSPGTGWEQYF
TRBJ2-3 | TRBV7-8 | - | - | TGTGCCAGCAGCTCGATAATGGACACCAATAAGTATTTT | CASSSIMDTNKYF
TRBJ2-7 | TRBV10-3 | - | - | TGTGCCATCAGTGACGCCGGGGCGGCGCCCTACGAGCAGTACTTC | CAISDAGAAPYEQYF
TRBJ1-5 | TRBV24-1 | - | - | TGTGCCACCAGTGATGTGGCCACGGGGTTAGGACAGCCCCAGCATTTT | CATSDVATGLGQPQHF
TRBJ1-5 | TRBV28 | - | - | TGTGCCAGCAGTAAGGGGGGTAGCAATCAGCCCCAGCATTTT | CASSKGGSNQPQHF
TRBJ1-2 | TRBV6-2/TRBV6-3 | - | - | TGTGCCAGCAGCCCGGACGGGACGGCGATGGGCTACACCTTC | CASSPDGTAMGYTF
TRBJ2-3 | TRBV28 | few | - | TGTGCCAGCAGTTATGGACAGACAGTTACTAGCACAGATACGCAGTATTTT | CASSYGQTVTSTDTQYF
TRBJ1-5 | TRBV7-9 | - | - | TGTGCCAGCCGGGGACCTTATAGCAATCAGCCCCAGCATTTT | CASRGPYSNQPQHF
TRBJ1-2 | TRBV5-1 | once | - | TGCGCCAGCAGCCCCACCCTGGACAGCTATGGCTACACCTTC | CASSPTLDSYGYTF
TRBJ1-5 | TRBV19 | - | - | TGTGCCAGTAGTGCCCGCGCCCTGGGTCGGTTCTACAATCAGCCCCAGCATTTT | CASSARALGRFYNQPQHF
TRBJ1-6 | TRBV9 | - | - | TGTGCCAGCAGCGTAACAGGGCTGGATTCACCCCTCCACTTT | CASSVTGLDSPLHF
TRBJ2-2 | TRBV3-1/TRBV3-2 | - | - | TGTGCCAGCAGCCAAGTACGTACCGGGGAGCTGTTTTTT | CASSQVRTGELFF
TRBJ2-7 | TRBV27 | - | TRBD2 | TGTGCCAGCAGTCCATCCTCACTCACTAGCGGGTACGAGCAGTACTTC | CASSPSSLTSGYEQYF
TRBJ2-7 | TRBV7-9 | - | TRBD1 | TGTGCCAGCAGCCTAAGACAGGGGGGCACCTACGAGCAGTACTTC | CASSLRQGGTYEQYF
TRBJ2-3 | TRBV18 | - | - | TGTGCCAGCTCACCTACAAACAGGGCAGATACGCAGTATTTT | CASSPTNRADTQYF
TRBJ1-2 | TRBV19 | few | - | TGTGCCAGTAGTAGGTCTGAGGCCTATGGCTACACCTTC | CASSRSEAYGYTF
TRBJ2-5 | TRBV12-3/TRBV12-4 | - | - | TGTGCCAGCAGTACGGGTCTCGCGGAGACCCAGTACTTC | CASSTGLAETQYF
TRBJ2-1 | TRBV5-1 | - | TRBD2 | TGCGCCAGCAGCTCCACTAGCGGCCCTATAGAGCAGTTCTTC | CASSSTSGPIEQFF
TRBJ2-7 | TRBV30 | - | - | TGTGCCTGGAGCCGTAGCGGCTACGAGCAGTACTTC | CAWSRSGYEQYF
TRBJ2-3 | TRBV10-1 | - | - | TGCGCCAGCAGTGAACAGGGAGATACGCAGTATTTT | CASSEQGDTQYF